This T cell receptor beta chain was captured in a study of blood T cell repertoires in COVID-19. The overall study: The United States, Italy and Spain were the sources of the acute and convalescent COVID-19 samples.

TCRdb's copy holds only in-frame clones and misses some; the assay was immunoSEQ multiplex PCR. The data show 300,000 to 450,000 clones, 89% seen once. Looked up from germline, CDR1 is MDHEN and CDR2 is SYDVKM. The CDR3 totals 16 residues. V was clipped by 2 bases and J by 5 bases, with 16 bases between them. The TCR comes from a woman aged 30 to 39 with COVID-19, enrolled during active disease. The source material was peripheral blood. The chain links TRBV28 to TRBJ1-5; D remains ambiguous. CDR3 residues: CASSLVGQPPHQPQHF. CDR3 DNA: TGTGCCAGCAGTTTAGTGGGCCAACCCCCTCATCAGCCCCAGCATTTT.